Shown below are 25 T cell receptor beta chains from a single sample sequenced in a study of T cell responses to AZD1222 COVID-19 vaccine. Only in-frame clones appear in the TCRdb table, and some are missing; sequencing was by immunoSEQ multiplex PCR. Of approximately 110,000 clones in the sample, roughly 91% are singletons; the top ten hold 0.95% to 1.5%. Sequenced here: peripheral blood, sampled on day 0 of AZD1222 vaccination. Receptors were obtained from an adult in good health.

The CDR3, as DNA: TGTGCCAGCAGTTATCCACAGGGGAACTACGAGCAGTACTTC. This sequence encodes CASSYPQGNYEQYF. This chain joins TRBV6-2 or TRBV6-3 and TRBJ2-7; 7 positions agree with TRBD1. Unmatched junction bases numbered 5, after V lost 3 bases and J lost 3 bases. Germline V gene sequence: CDR1 MNHEY, CDR2 SVGEGT. The CDR3 loop spans 14 amino acids.

The chain's CDR3 is CASSYGREAFF. Here the CDR3 DNA reads TGTGCCAGCAGTTACGGACGCGAAGCTTTCTTT. This chain connects TRBV2 to TRBJ1-1; D is unclear. The germline CDR1 and CDR2 sequences are SNHLY and FYNNEI. The ends were cut back, 5 bases at V and 8 bases at J, with 9 bases in the middle. The length of the CDR3 is 11 residues.

The V gene is TRBV3-1 (or the pseudogene TRBV3-2), the J gene TRBJ2-5; D possibly uses TRBD1 or TRBD2 (5 bases each). The germline V gene has CDR1 LGHDT and CDR2 YNNKEL (reference sequence). This CDR3 is 16 amino acids long. V lost 1 base to trimming and J lost 2 bases, with 14 bases between them. CDR3: CASSQGVSWGQETQYF. The CDR3 DNA follows: TGTGCCAGCAGCCAAGGGGTTAGCTGGGGGCAAGAGACCCAGTACTTC.

This clone was seen more than once but under ten times. The chain has TRBV4-1 and TRBJ1-1; D is undetermined. V lost 3 bases and J lost 3, with 8 bases in between. From germline, CDR1 is MGHRA and CDR2 YSYEKL. This CDR3 is 13 amino acids long. CDR3 region: CASSQVRDTEAFF. The CDR3 DNA follows: TGCGCCAGCAGCCAGGTTAGGGACACTGAAGCTTTCTTT.

The chain links TRBV7-8 to TRBJ1-1, with D uncertain. The CDR3 sequence is 16 residues long. CDR1 is SGHVS and CDR2 is FQNEAQ in the germline V gene. The germline V and J ends were trimmed by 0 bases and 1 base, with 12 bases remaining between them. The CDR3 protein is CASSLARTGRNTEAFF. The CDR3 nucleotides are TGTGCCAGCAGCTTAGCCCGGACGGGCCGGAACACTGAAGCTTTCTTT.

The V and J genes are TRBV9 and TRBJ1-2; D gene ambiguous. The CDR3 totals 12 residues. CDR1 SGDLS and CDR2 YYNGEE come from the germline V gene. Trimming removed 5 bases from V and 3 bases from J, with 8 bases in between. CDR3 sequence: CASSRGDYGYTF. The CDR3 DNA reads as TGTGCCAGCAGTCGGGGAGACTATGGCTACACCTTC.

V and J are TRBV2 and TRBJ2-5; weak D call: TRBD1 (6 bases). V gave up 3 bases and J gave up 10 bases, with 12 bases separating them. The CDR3 spans 12 residues. Germline-derived CDR1 and CDR2 are SNHLY and FYNNEI. The CDR3 loop is CASSDSGGLQYF. In DNA form, the CDR3 reads TGTGCCAGCAGTGATAGTGGGGGCCTCCAGTACTTC.

This chain uses TRBV6-1 with TRBJ1-2; D ambiguous. The CDR3 contains 14 residues. The germline V gene encodes CDR1 MNHNS and CDR2 SASEGT. Trimming shortened V by 1 base and J by 2 bases, and 8 bases separated the two germline ends. CDR3 DNA sequence: TGTGCCAGCAGTGAAGGGACCGAAAACTATGGCTACACCTTC. The encoded protein is CASSEGTENYGYTF.

The gene calls are TRBV10-3 and TRBJ1-3, with D unresolved. Trimming stripped 6 bases from V and 8 bases from J, with 8 bases between. The length of the CDR3 is 11 residues. Looked up from germline, CDR1 is ENHRY and CDR2 is SYGVKD. CDR3 sequence reads: CAIRVGYTIYF. The CDR3 DNA reads TGTGCCATCAGGGTAGGCTACACCATATATTTT.

This rearrangement joins TRBV11-3 to TRBJ2-2, with D perhaps being TRBD1 or TRBD2 (6 bases each). The CDR3 length is 16 residues. V lost 5 bases and J 5 bases, leaving 18 bases between the germline ends. The V gene's germline CDR1 is SGHNT and CDR2 YENEEA. The DNA for the CDR3 is TGTGCCAGCAGCGCCCGAGGGGGGCGCATTACCGGGGAGCTGTTTTTT. This codes for CASSARGGRITGELFF.

This chain links TRBV15 with TRBJ1-2; D is possibly TRBD1 (5 bases). CDR3 size: 14 residues. Germline CDR1 LNHNV, CDR2 YYDKDF (reference sequence). The germline V and J ends were trimmed by 0 bases and 4 bases, with 9 bases remaining between them. CDR3 nucleotides: TGTGCCACCAGCAGAGAAAGGGGAAGCTATGGCTACACCTTC. It encodes CATSRERGSYGYTF. The full variable domain, with the rest looked up from reference TRBV15 and TRBJ1-2, is DAMVIQNPRYQVTQFGKPVTLSCSQTLNHNVMYWYQQKSSQAPKLLFHYYDKDFNNEADTPDNFQSRRPNTSFCFLDIRSPGLGDTAMYLCATSRERGSYGYTFGSGTRLTVV.

This clone has just a few counts. The chain uses TRBV5-4 and TRBJ2-7; the D gene is possibly TRBD1 (5 bases). Between the trimmed V and J ends, which lost 0 bases and 2 bases, there was a span of 9 bases. This CDR3 is 14 amino acids long. CDR1 is SGHNT, CDR2 YYREEE, per germline (reference sequence). CDR3 in amino acids: CASSLAAGTYEQYF. The DNA of the CDR3 is TGTGCCAGCAGCTTGGCCGCAGGGACCTACGAGCAGTACTTC.

V gene TRBV23-1 combines with J gene TRBJ2-7; 8 positions match TRBD2. TRBV23-1 qualifies as an ORF whose function is uncertain. J was trimmed by 3 bases and V by 8 bases; bases with no gene match: 18. The CDR3 consists of 17 residues. The CDR3 DNA is TGCGCCAGCCCAACCGCCCCGGGACTAGGCCTATTCTACGAGCAGTACTTC. Translation gives CASPTAPGLGLFYEQYF.

CDR3 residues: CASSQPQTGGSAEAFF. In nucleotides, the CDR3 is TGTGCCAGCAGCCAACCCCAGACAGGGGGATCGGCTGAAGCTTTCTTT. The V and J genes are TRBV3-1 (or the pseudogene TRBV3-2) and TRBJ1-1; 9 nucleotides line up with TRBD1. CDR3 length equals 16 residues. V was clipped by 2 bases and J by 6 bases; unmatched bases: 10. From germline, CDR1 is LGHDT and CDR2 YNNKEL (reference sequence).

The DNA for the CDR3 is TGTGCCACCAAAGGGGGGGGCGCCCCGAGGGAGACCCAGTACTTC. Its protein product is CATKGGGAPRETQYF. The genes are TRBV19 and TRBJ2-5, with D possibly TRBD2 on 7 matching bases. The germline CDR1 and CDR2 sequences are LNHDA and SQIVND (reference sequence). V lost 10 bases and J lost 5, with 23 bases in between. This CDR3 spans 15 amino acids.

This clone was observed a handful of times. The chain has TRBV4-2 and TRBJ1-5; D gene ambiguous. Trimming left V 4 bases short and J 5 bases short, with 15 bases between. The CDR3 length is 15 residues. The germline gives CDR1 LGHNA, CDR2 YNFKEQ. For the CDR3, the DNA is TGTGCCAGCAGCCCTGATCCTAACGGAGATCAGCCCCAGCATTTT. It is translated as CASSPDPNGDQPQHF.

This clone was recorded once. V usage is TRBV2 and J usage is TRBJ1-4, with D maybe TRBD1 (5 bases). The CDR3 has 15 amino acids. Germline-derived CDR1 and CDR2 are SNHLY and FYNNEI. With 7 bases removed from V and 0 bases from J, the gap between germline ends came to 12 bases. Here the CDR3 reads CASNRRGATNEKLFF. CDR3 DNA: TGTGCCAGCAACAGACGGGGGGCAACTAATGAAAAACTGTTTTTT.

The rearrangement joins TRBV10-3 to TRBJ2-5; 9 bases match TRBD2. The CDR3 is 14 residues long. V gave up 10 bases and J gave up 7 bases; unmatched junction bases: 13. Looked up from germline, CDR1 is ENHRY and CDR2 is SYGVKD. CDR3 in amino acids: CATTLERGEGTQYF. Here the CDR3 DNA reads TGTGCCACTACCCTGGAGCGGGGGGAGGGGACCCAGTACTTC.

J is TRBJ2-3 and V is TRBV3-1 (or the pseudogene TRBV3-2); D assignment may be TRBD1 or TRBD2 (6 bases each). Trimming removed 10 bases at V and 2 bases at J, with 13 bases between. Germline CDR1 and CDR2: LGHDT and YNNKEL (reference sequence). The CDR3 loop spans 13 amino acids. Here the CDR3 DNA reads TGTGCCATCGGAGGGGGGCCCACAGATACGCAGTATTTT. The encoded protein is CAIGGGPTDTQYF.

V usage is TRBV25-1 and J usage is TRBJ2-6; the D call may be TRBD1 or TRBD2 (5 bases each). Germline V CDR1 and CDR2: MGHDK, SYGVNS. The CDR3 extends over 18 amino acids. The V gene lost 1 base and the J gene lost 2 bases, with 15 bases spanning the gap. The CDR3 here is CASSESFAGRAGANVLTF. The CDR3 DNA follows: TGTGCCAGCAGTGAATCGTTCGCAGGGAGAGCTGGGGCCAACGTCCTGACTTTC.

The chain joins TRBV18 to TRBJ2-5; perhaps D is TRBD1 or TRBD2 (6 bases each). Trimming pared 4 bases from V and 5 bases from J, leaving 11 bases between. Germline V gives CDR1 KGHSH, CDR2 LQKENI. CDR3 size: 13 residues. In DNA form, the CDR3 reads TGTGCCAGCTCACGGGGGGCCGAGGAGACCCAGTACTTC. It specifies CASSRGAEETQYF.

The chain carries TRBV3-1 (or the pseudogene TRBV3-2) and TRBJ2-5, with 11 bases aligning to TRBD2. The CDR3 is 16 amino acids. Germline trimming cut 0 bases from V and 6 bases from J; bases unmatched to any gene: 6. Per the germline V gene, CDR1 is LGHDT and CDR2 is YNNKEL (reference sequence). As DNA, the CDR3 is TGTGCCAGCAGCCAAGAGGGCCTAGCGGGGGGAAAGACCCAGTACTTC. It codes for CASSQEGLAGGKTQYF.

J is TRBJ2-7 and V is TRBV7-2; TRBD1 agrees at 8 bases. V shed 5 bases and J 4 bases; nucleotides not matched to a gene: 10. The CDR3 has 15 residues. From germline, CDR1 is SGHTA and CDR2 FQGNSA. CDR3 coding DNA: TGTGCCAGCAGCCGGGACAGGATGGTTAAGTACGAGCAGTACTTC. Protein product: CASSRDRMVKYEQYF.

The V gene is TRBV5-5, the J gene TRBJ2-6; TRBD2 matches at 8 bases. Germline lookup yields CDR1 SGHKS and CDR2 YYEKEE (reference sequence). V was clipped by 0 bases and J by 0 bases; unmatched bases: 11. This CDR3 is built from 20 residues. The CDR3 nucleotides are TGTGCCAGCAGCTTGGCCCCAAGAGGGGCGGGGGGCTCTGGGGCCAACGTCCTGACTTTC. Encoded protein: CASSLAPRGAGGSGANVLTF. The complete variable domain, with remaining parts taken from reference TRBV5-5 and TRBJ2-6, reads DAGVTQSPTHLIKTRGQQVTLRCSPISGHKSVSWYQQVLGQGPQFIFQYYEKEERGRGNFPDRFSARQFPNYSSELNVNALLLGDSALYLCASSLAPRGAGGSGANVLTFGAGSRLTVL.

Only a few counts were recorded for this clone. The rearrangement uses TRBV19 and TRBJ1-2, with D unclear. Germline CDR1 reads LNHDA; CDR2 reads SQIVND (reference sequence). CDR3 length: 16 residues. With 2 bases removed from V and 8 bases from J, the gap between germline ends came to 21 bases. This CDR3 reads CASSITRDKLSRGYTF. CDR3 in DNA: TGTGCCAGTAGTATAACTCGGGATAAGCTGAGTAGGGGCTACACCTTC.